The 8 T cell receptor beta chains reported below all come from one sample, sequenced in a study of blood T cell repertoires in COVID-19. Measured with immunoSEQ multiplex PCR; TCRdb has only the in-frame clones, and not every one. In the table there are 150,000 to 200,000 clones, more than 75% of which are singletons. Sequencing used peripheral blood. The receptor source for this set is a woman in her sixties or seventies with COVID-19, enrolled during active disease.

V is TRBV19 and J is TRBJ2-7; TRBD2 might be the D (7 bases). V was trimmed by 7 bases and J by 10 bases, leaving 14 bases between them. The V gene's germline CDR1 is LNHDA and CDR2 SQIVND (reference sequence). This CDR3 is 11 amino acids long. CDR3 nucleotide sequence: TGTGCCAGTACTGGAGGGGGGGTCCAGTACTTC. Translated: CASTGGGVQYF.

The chain has TRBV7-8 and TRBJ1-1; D is unclear. The length of the CDR3 is 13 residues. Trimming stripped 5 bases from V and 1 base from J, with 8 bases between. CDR1 and CDR2 from the germline V gene are SGHVS and FQNEAQ. The CDR3 DNA reads TGTGCCAGCAGCGCGGGTAAGAACACTGAAGCTTTCTTT. Translation gives CASSAGKNTEAFF.

CDR3 sequence (DNA): TGTGCCAGCAGTTTAGACAGGGATCATGGCTACACCTTC. This translates into CASSLDRDHGYTF. This sequence joins TRBV6-2 or TRBV6-3 and TRBJ1-2; TRBD1 agrees at 7 bases. The CDR3 runs 13 residues. CDR1 and CDR2 (germline): MNHEY, SVGEGT. Trimming took 4 bases from V and 6 from J; bases not matched to a gene: 5.

This clone has only one observation. The chain is built from TRBV7-9 and TRBJ2-1, with D maybe TRBD1 (7 bases). Deletions cut 2 bases from V and 6 bases from J, with 17 bases between. The length of the CDR3 is 16 residues. CDR1 is SEHNR and CDR2 is FQNEAQ in the germline V gene (reference sequence). CDR3 sequence: CASSLRWRGRLNEQFF. The CDR3 DNA is TGTGCCAGCAGCTTACGGTGGAGGGGGCGCCTCAATGAGCAGTTCTTC.

The chain employs TRBV14 and TRBJ1-2; D might be TRBD1 (6 bases). This CDR3 is 17 amino acids long. Per germline, CDR1 SGHDN and CDR2 FVKESK. Deletions cut 3 bases from V and 0 bases from J, with 17 bases between. This CDR3 reads CASSHFGIGGSNYGYTF. The CDR3 nucleotides are TGTGCCAGCAGCCATTTTGGGATTGGGGGCTCTAACTATGGCTACACCTTC.

The J gene is TRBJ2-3, the V gene TRBV18; 15 bases match TRBD2. CDR3 size: 18 residues. V dropped 0 bases and J dropped 4; count of bases not matched to a gene: 5. CDR1 is KGHSH, CDR2 LQKENI, per germline. CDR3 sequence reads: CASSPPGLAGGNADTQYF. DNA of the CDR3: TGTGCCAGCTCACCACCGGGACTAGCGGGAGGTAATGCAGATACGCAGTATTTT.

This clone was seen just once. The rearrangement joins TRBV10-3 to TRBJ2-7, with D maybe TRBD1 (5 bases). Looked up from germline, CDR1 is ENHRY and CDR2 is SYGVKD. This CDR3 contains 14 residues. The V gene lost 3 bases and the J gene lost 4 bases, with 13 bases spanning the gap. DNA of the CDR3: TGTGCCATCAGTGACAGGGAAGGAGTATACGAGCAGTACTTC. This encodes CAISDREGVYEQYF.

V and J are TRBV7-9 and TRBJ1-4, with D uncertain. From germline, CDR1 is SEHNR and CDR2 FQNEAQ (reference sequence). The CDR3 has 15 amino acids. V was trimmed by 1 base and J by 5 bases, leaving 11 bases between them. Written as DNA, the CDR3 is TGTGCCAGCAGCTTAGTTTTTTCCGGGAATGAAAAACTGTTTTTT. Residues: CASSLVFSGNEKLFF.